One and the same sample provided the 14 T cell receptor beta chains below, sequenced in a study of cytomegalovirus exposure and HLA in healthy donors. Both 60 Vbeta primers and 13 Jbeta primers went into the PCR. Clones were read by immunoSEQ multiplex PCR, and TCRdb kept only the in-frame ones, dropping some. The table shows about 97,000 clones, with 73% occurring only once. The specimen was PBMCs. The receptors were gathered from a man aged 40-55 years in good health and CMV-seronegative.

J is TRBJ1-1 and V is TRBV7-8, with no clear D. The CDR3 runs to 14 residues. Trimming removed 5 bases at V and 1 base at J, with 11 bases between. In germline, CDR1 is SGHVS, CDR2 FQNEAQ. The CDR3 nucleotides are TGTGCCAGCAGCGGAGGTGGGGAGAACACTGAAGCTTTCTTT. Residues: CASSGGGENTEAFF.

The chain is built from TRBV5-1 and TRBJ2-3, with D possibly TRBD1 on 6 matching bases. The CDR3 spans 18 residues. V lost 0 bases to trimming and J lost 2 bases, with 19 bases between them. Germline assignment: CDR1 SGHRS and CDR2 YFSETQ. This chain's CDR3 is CASSLDYRTVSYTDTQYF. The CDR3 DNA sequence: TGCGCCAGCAGCTTGGATTATAGGACAGTCTCTTACACAGATACGCAGTATTTT.

This chain connects TRBV6-6 to TRBJ1-4; weak D call: TRBD1 (6 bases). The V gene lost 6 bases and the J gene lost 5 bases, with 19 bases spanning the gap. In germline, CDR1 is MNHNY, CDR2 SVGAGI (reference sequence). This CDR3 spans 16 amino acids. CDR3 amino acids: CASRGQSGVLNEKLFF. CDR3 DNA: TGTGCCAGCAGAGGACAGAGCGGAGTCTTAAATGAAAAACTGTTTTTT.

The chain links TRBV13 to TRBJ2-7, with 11 bases aligning to TRBD2. This CDR3 is built from 16 residues. The V gene's germline CDR1 is PRHDT and CDR2 FYEKMQ (reference sequence). The V segment lost 5 bases and the J segment 3 bases; nucleotides outside the gene matches: 9. CDR3 nucleotides: TGTGCCAGCAGCCGAACTTCGACTAGCGGGGACTACGAGCAGTACTTC. This gives the protein CASSRTSTSGDYEQYF.

The rearrangement links TRBV5-6 to TRBJ1-5; 7 nucleotides line up with TRBD1. V trimming: 4 bases; J trimming: 0 bases; junction bases outside the gene matches: 7. Germline CDR1 is SGHDT and CDR2 is YYEEEE. This CDR3 has 16 amino acids. CDR3 loop: CASSRSRGYSNQPQHF. CDR3 DNA: TGTGCCAGCAGCAGGAGCAGGGGGTATAGCAATCAGCCCCAGCATTTT. Full variable domain (outside the CDR3, taken from reference TRBV5-6 and TRBJ1-5): DAGVTQSPTHLIKTRGQQVTLRCSPKSGHDTVSWYQQALGQGPQFIFQYYEEEERQRGNFPDRFSGHQFPNYSSELNVNALLLGDSALYLCASSRSRGYSNQPQHFGDGTRLSIL.

The CDR3 loop is CASSLSLAAEQFF. CDR3 nucleotides: TGTGCCAGCAGCTTGTCTCTAGCTGCTGAGCAGTTCTTC. V gene TRBV5-4 combines with J gene TRBJ2-1; tentative D call: TRBD2 (5 bases). V lost 1 base to trimming and J lost 9 bases, with 11 bases between them. CDR3 size: 13 residues. From germline, CDR1 is SGHNT and CDR2 YYREEE (reference sequence).

The rearrangement uses TRBV9 and TRBJ2-7; possibly TRBD1 for D (6 bases). The ends were cut back, 4 bases at V and 3 bases at J, with 11 bases in the middle. CDR3 length equals 13 residues. The germline gives CDR1 SGDLS, CDR2 YYNGEE. The CDR3 loop reads CASSPQGIYEQYF. CDR3 DNA: TGTGCCAGCAGCCCGCAGGGGATCTACGAGCAGTACTTC.

This clone was seen a handful of times. This rearrangement joins TRBV4-1 to TRBJ1-2; 9 bases are shared with TRBD1. This CDR3 has 16 amino acids. In germline, CDR1 is MGHRA, CDR2 YSYEKL. J gave up 2 bases and V 0 bases, and 4 bases lay outside the gene matches. The CDR3 DNA follows: TGCGCCAGCAGCCAAGAGGCCGGGACAGGGAACTATGGCTACACCTTC. Amino acid sequence: CASSQEAGTGNYGYTF.

V and J are TRBV25-1 and TRBJ1-5; maybe TRBD1 (6 bases). The V gene's germline CDR1 is MGHDK and CDR2 SYGVNS. The V end lost 2 bases, the J end lost 1 base, and 12 bases lay between the germline ends. This CDR3 contains 16 residues. The CDR3 coding sequence is TGTGCCAGCAGTGAAATTGGAACAGGGAGCAATCAGCCCCAGCATTTT. Residues: CASSEIGTGSNQPQHF.

The V and J genes are TRBV19 and TRBJ1-1; 7 bases agree with TRBD1. J lost 0 bases, V lost 5 bases, and 9 bases had no gene match. There are 16 residues in the CDR3. From germline, CDR1 is LNHDA and CDR2 SQIVND (reference sequence). The CDR3 sequence: CASSPRTGGMNTEAFF. The CDR3 DNA sequence: TGTGCCAGTAGTCCACGGACAGGAGGCATGAACACTGAAGCTTTCTTT.

The rearrangement joins TRBV7-3 to TRBJ1-1; 9 nucleotides line up with TRBD1. Germline V gene lookup returns CDR1 SGHTA and CDR2 FQGTGA. The V segment lost 2 bases and the J segment 7 bases; nucleotides outside the gene matches: 5. The CDR3 length is 14 residues. CDR3 nucleotides: TGTGCCAGCAGCTTAGGGGGACAGGGATATGAAGCTTTCTTT. It is translated as CASSLGGQGYEAFF.

The chain is built from TRBV7-8 and TRBJ2-7; TRBD1 might be the D (7 bases). From germline, CDR1 is SGHVS and CDR2 FQNEAQ. CDR3 length: 16 amino acids. The germline V and J ends were trimmed by 0 bases and 6 bases, with 18 bases remaining between them. The CDR3 nucleotides are TGTGCCAGCAGCTTAGCTCGGAGGCAGGGGGGAATCGAGCAGTACTTC. Its translation: CASSLARRQGGIEQYF. The full variable domain, completed using reference TRBV7-8 and TRBJ2-7, is GAGVSQSPRYKVAKRGQDVALRCDPISGHVSLFWYQQALGQGPEFLTYFQNEAQLDKSGLPSDRFFAERPEGSVSTLKIQRTQQEDSAVYLCASSLARRQGGIEQYFGPGTRLTVT.

The V and J genes are TRBV4-2 and TRBJ2-5, with 9 bases that match TRBD1. The J call may be incorrect, as the DNA end agrees better with TRBJ2-7. Germline lookup yields CDR1 LGHNA and CDR2 YNFKEQ. The CDR3 has 15 amino acids. CDR3 residues: CASSQVGTGTYEQYF. DNA for the CDR3: TGTGCCAGCAGCCAGGTGGGGACAGGGACCTACGAGCAGTACTTC.

V usage is TRBV18 and J usage is TRBJ1-1; D is uncertain. In germline, CDR1 is KGHSH, CDR2 LQKENI. Between the trimmed V and J ends, which lost 2 bases and 1 base, there was a span of 5 bases. The CDR3 is 13 amino acids. The CDR3 protein is CASSPSGNTEAFF. The CDR3 DNA reads TGTGCCAGCTCACCATCCGGGAACACTGAAGCTTTCTTT.